This TCR beta chain was obtained from a study of T cell responses to AZD1222 COVID-19 vaccine. Study background: Pooled together were second doses at about 4 or about 12 weeks.

Some clones are missing from TCRdb's copy, which holds only in-frame ones; the method was immunoSEQ multiplex PCR. The sample records some 100,000 clones, more than 75% being singletons. The receptor comes from an adult in good health. The starting material was peripheral blood, obtained on day 0 of AZD1222 vaccination.

As DNA, the CDR3 is TGTGCCAGCAGCCCGTCGACAGGGCGGACTGAAGCTTTCTTT. This encodes CASSPSTGRTEAFF. The chain recombines TRBV5-5 with TRBJ1-1; 7 bases fit TRBD1. The CDR3 is 14 residues long. V was pared by 4 bases and J by 5 bases, with 8 bases of the junction left unmatched. Germline-derived CDR1 and CDR2 are SGHKS and YYEKEE (reference sequence).